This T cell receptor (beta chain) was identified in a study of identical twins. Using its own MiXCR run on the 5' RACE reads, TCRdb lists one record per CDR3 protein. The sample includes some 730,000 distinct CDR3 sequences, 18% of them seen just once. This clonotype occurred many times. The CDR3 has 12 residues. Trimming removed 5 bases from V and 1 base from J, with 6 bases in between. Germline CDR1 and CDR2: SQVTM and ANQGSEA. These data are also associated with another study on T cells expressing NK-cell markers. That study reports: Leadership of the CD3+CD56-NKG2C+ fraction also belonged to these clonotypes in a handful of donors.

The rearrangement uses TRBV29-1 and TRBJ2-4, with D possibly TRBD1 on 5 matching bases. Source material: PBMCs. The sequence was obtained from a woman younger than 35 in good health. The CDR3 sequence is CSVSGAKNIQYF. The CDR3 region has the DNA TGCAGCGTTTCAGGGGCCAAAAACATTCAGTACTTC.